This T cell receptor beta chain was sequenced during a study of shared clonotypes between healthy human individuals. General observations from the study: The genetic and exposure-history diversity represented was limited by few donors.

Germline-derived CDR1 and CDR2 are SNHLY and FYNNEI. This CDR3 comprises 13 residues. V was cut by 7 bases and J by 0 bases, with 8 bases left in between. In its sample, this clone was seen once. The antigen is undetermined. Naivety among CD8 cells was defined by CD45RO negativity and positive CCR7 selection, thereby excluding terminally differentiated effector memory CD45RA+ cells. The method was immunoSEQ multiplex PCR; TCRdb's version includes in-frame clones alone and lacks a portion of them. The top ten hold less than 1.5% of the sample, which has some 1,900,000 clones, approximately 94% seen once.

The V call is TRBV2, the J call TRBJ2-3; no reliable D call. The TCR sequence derives from a man younger than 35 in good health. Material: naive CD8+ T cells sorted from blood. The CDR3 region is CASMFLSTDTQYF. CDR3 DNA sequence: TGTGCCAGCATGTTCCTTAGCACAGATACGCAGTATTTT.